This TCR beta chain was sequenced in a study of blood T cells in healthy people across ages. V lost 3 bases to trimming and J lost 7 bases; unmatched junction nucleotides: 13. This CDR3 comprises 17 residues. The germline gives CDR1 ENHRY, CDR2 SYGVKD. Sample-barcoded 5' priming and a J-beta primer mix drove a second PCR of roughly 6 to 12 cycles. TCRdb passed the 5' RACE reads through MiXCR, listing each CDR3 protein once. This table holds some 930,000 distinct CDR3 sequences, 25% to 35% found once. This clonotype was detected only a few times. These same records also appear under a second study, on T cells of mothers and their children. That paper notes: Samples were obtained from a few healthy Caucasian mothers and their six children.

This chain connects TRBV10-3 to TRBJ2-1; TRBD1 agrees at 9 bases. This TCR came from a woman in her thirties or forties in good health. The sequenced material came from blood. As DNA, the CDR3 is TGTGCCATCAGTGAAACAAGTTCGGGACAGGGAAAAAATGAGCAGTTCTTC. Translated: CAISETSSGQGKNEQFF.